This T cell receptor beta chain emerged from a study of radiotherapy plus CTLA-4 blockade in lung cancer. Overall study: Overall, 15% to 20% of patients showed an objective response, while roughly 28% attained disease control.

As to this clone: Its antigen is unknown.

CDR1 and CDR2 from the germline V gene are WSHSY and SAAADI. V shed 5 bases and J shed 0 bases, with 13 bases lying between them. This CDR3 region has 16 residues. Only in-frame clones appear in the TCRdb table, and some are missing; sequencing was by immunoSEQ multiplex PCR. Among about 41,000 clones listed, approximately 76% were seen once. Focal radiation was given together with CTLA-4 blockade (ipilimumab) to patients with chemo-refractory metastatic non-small-cell lung cancer. Study-wide results and limits: Expansion in blood of tumor-derived TCR clones was seen after radiotherapy plus ipilimumab. Early blood T cell clone changes and increased post-radiation serum interferon-beta were reportedly the strongest response predictors.

This sequence originates from a human donor with non-small cell lung cancer who had stable disease on radiotherapy plus ipilimumab. V and J are TRBV10-2 and TRBJ1-4, with D unclear. The specimen was peripheral blood, collected from a patient treated with radiotherapy plus ipilimumab. The CDR3 sequence is CASSTARQSTNEKLFF. DNA of the CDR3: TGCGCCAGCAGTACCGCCCGGCAGTCAACTAATGAAAAACTGTTTTTT.